One sample yielded the 3 T cell receptor beta chains listed below, sequenced in a study of T cell responses to AZD1222 COVID-19 vaccine. This table comes from immunoSEQ multiplex PCR, and its TCRdb copy is limited to in-frame clones, with some not included. The sample records around 99,000 clones, 80% to 95% being singletons. The specimen was peripheral blood, collected 28 days after the second AZD1222 dose. The receptor source for this set is an adult who received the AZD1222 COVID-19 vaccine.

The genes are TRBV28 and TRBJ2-7; possibly TRBD2 for D (6 bases). Germline V gene data show CDR1 as MDHEN and CDR2 as SYDVKM. V lost 4 bases and J lost 0, with 16 bases in between. This CDR3 has 16 amino acids. As DNA, the CDR3 is TGTGCCAGCAGTTCCCCGAGCGGGCCTAGCTCCTACGAGCAGTACTTC. Its protein is CASSSPSGPSSYEQYF.

The chain employs TRBV2 and TRBJ2-2; TRBD1 matches at 7 bases. The V gene end was trimmed by 5 bases and the J gene end by 7 bases; junction bases not matched to a gene: 10. Germline values: CDR1 SNHLY, CDR2 FYNNEI. The CDR3 is 15 amino acids. The CDR3 bases are TGTGCCAGCAGTTTCGCGACGACAGGGCTCGGGGAGCTGTTTTTT. Its translation is CASSFATTGLGELFF.

The chain uses TRBV5-1 and TRBJ2-1; 8 bases match TRBD2. The CDR3 length is 16 residues. The trim removed 1 base at V and 6 bases at J, leaving 9 bases unmatched. Germline V gene lookup returns CDR1 SGHRS and CDR2 YFSETQ. Here the CDR3 DNA reads TGCGCCAGCAGCTTGTTCCGGGAGGGACTGGGCAATGAGCAGTTCTTC. It specifies CASSLFREGLGNEQFF.